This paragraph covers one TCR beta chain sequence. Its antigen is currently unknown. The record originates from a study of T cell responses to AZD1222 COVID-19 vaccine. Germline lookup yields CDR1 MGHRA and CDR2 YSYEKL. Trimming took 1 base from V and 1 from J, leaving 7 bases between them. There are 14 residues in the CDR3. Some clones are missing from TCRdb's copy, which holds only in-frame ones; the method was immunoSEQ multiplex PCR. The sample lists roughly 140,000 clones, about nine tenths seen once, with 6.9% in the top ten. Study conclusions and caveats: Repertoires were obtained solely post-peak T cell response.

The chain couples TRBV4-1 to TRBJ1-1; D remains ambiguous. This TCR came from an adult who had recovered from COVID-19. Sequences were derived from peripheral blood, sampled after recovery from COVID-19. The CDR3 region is CASSQADPNTEAFF. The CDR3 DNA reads TGCGCCAGCAGCCAAGCCGATCCGAACACTGAAGCTTTCTTT.